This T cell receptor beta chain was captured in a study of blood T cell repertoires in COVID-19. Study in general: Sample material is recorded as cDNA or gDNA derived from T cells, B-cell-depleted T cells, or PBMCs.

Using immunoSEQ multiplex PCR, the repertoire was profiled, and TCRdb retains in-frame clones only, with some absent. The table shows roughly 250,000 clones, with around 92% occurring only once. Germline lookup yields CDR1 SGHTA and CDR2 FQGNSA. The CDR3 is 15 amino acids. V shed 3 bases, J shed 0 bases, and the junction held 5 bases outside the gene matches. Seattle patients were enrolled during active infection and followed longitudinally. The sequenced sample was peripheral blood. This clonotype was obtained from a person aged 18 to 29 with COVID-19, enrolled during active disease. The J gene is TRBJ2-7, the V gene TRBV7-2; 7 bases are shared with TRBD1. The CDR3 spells CASSFTGQVSYEQYF. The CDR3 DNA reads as TGTGCCAGCAGCTTCACAGGACAGGTCTCCTACGAGCAGTACTTC.